Described below is a single TCR beta chain sequence and its context. The antigen is not known. Tregs were sorted as CD4+CD25+CD127-/low cells. Regarding the study as a whole: The TCR gene usage of tumor memory CD4+ T cells clustered together with blood and lymph node memory CD4+ cells and with lymph node naive CD4+ cells. Tumor-infiltrating Treg TCR alpha and beta sequences overlapped most with tumor naive CD4+ T cells, then blood naive. The larger cohort examined one V-J beta rearrangement, not whole repertoires.

Full-length variable regions came from constant-region reverse primers plus semi-nested Nested Universal Primer A PCR. TCRdb recomputed calls from the 5' RACE reads with MiXCR, one row per CDR3 protein. The sample yields 35,000 to 55,000 distinct CDR3 sequences, around 23% seen once. Germline CDR1 and CDR2: SGHTA and FQGTGA. Germline trimming cut 2 bases from V and 5 bases from J; bases unmatched to any gene: 5. This CDR3 has 16 residues. The source is a female donor with breast cancer. The chain links TRBV7-3 to TRBJ2-3; 12 bases agree with TRBD2. The sequenced sample was Tregs sorted from a lymph node. CDR3 bases: TGTGCCAGCAGCTTACTAGCGGGAGGGTCAAGAGATACGCAGTATTTT. Translating it yields CASSLLAGGSRDTQYF.